Below, 32 T cell receptor beta chains from the same sample are listed, as sequenced in a study of identical twins. Each CDR3 protein is one row after TCRdb ran MiXCR on the 5' RACE reads. Of a few hundred thousand distinct CDR3 sequences in the sample, about 24% are singletons; the top ten hold around 3%. These sequences were also reported in another study, on T cells expressing NK-cell markers.

Sample: CD4+ T cells sorted from blood. The receptors here all came from a woman aged 18-29 years in good health.

In its sample, this clonotype was seen a few times. The rearrangement uses TRBV5-1 and TRBJ1-1; tentative D call: TRBD1 (6 bases). CDR1 is SGHRS, CDR2 YFSETQ, per germline. The CDR3 length is 16 residues. The V and J ends lost 0 bases and 1 base respectively, with 13 bases between them. CDR3 in amino acids: CASSLVRGTSNTEAFF. CDR3 DNA: TGCGCCAGCAGCTTGGTTAGGGGGACGTCGAACACTGAAGCTTTCTTT.

This rearrangement joins TRBV20-1 to TRBJ2-3; no clear D. CDR3 length equals 15 residues. V dropped 5 bases and J dropped 5 bases, with 20 bases sitting between them. Looked up from germline, CDR1 is DFQATT and CDR2 is SNEGSKA (reference sequence). The DNA of the CDR3 is TGCAGTGCTCAGACTCAACTACCTTTGATAGATACGCAGTATTTT. Protein product: CSAQTQLPLIDTQYF.

This chain uses TRBV9 with TRBJ1-1; no clear D gene. Germline V gives CDR1 SGDLS, CDR2 YYNGEE. CDR3 length equals 15 residues. With 4 bases removed from V and 10 bases from J, the gap between germline ends came to 23 bases. CDR3 nucleotides: TGTGCCAGCAGCCCTAGTCGAAGGTGGGAGTTTGGAGCTTTCTTT. Translated, it gives CASSPSRRWEFGAFF.

This clonotype came up many times. The rearrangement links TRBV29-1 to TRBJ2-7, with 12 positions matching TRBD2. CDR3 length equals 13 residues. Germline assignment: CDR1 SQVTM and CDR2 ANQGSEA. The trim removed 6 bases at V and 5 bases at J, leaving 5 bases unmatched. The chain's CDR3 is CSVGRLAGDEQYF. CDR3 coding DNA: TGCAGCGTGGGAAGACTAGCGGGAGACGAGCAGTACTTC.

This clonotype was counted between two and nine times. The chain recombines TRBV5-6 with TRBJ2-6; TRBD2 is a possible D gene (5 bases). In germline, CDR1 is SGHDT, CDR2 YYEEEE. CDR3 size: 17 residues. V was clipped by 0 bases and J by 0 bases, with 10 bases between them. CDR3 region: CASSLVGGVSGANVLTF. The CDR3 region has the DNA TGTGCCAGCAGCTTGGTAGGAGGAGTCTCTGGGGCCAACGTCCTGACTTTC.

V gene TRBV7-2 combines with J gene TRBJ2-7; possibly TRBD1 for D (5 bases). The CDR3 sequence is 15 residues long. Trimming took off 4 bases at V and 0 bases at J, with 13 bases between the two ends. CDR1 is SGHTA and CDR2 is FQGNSA in the germline V gene. CDR3: CASSSWTHSSYEQYF. The CDR3 DNA sequence: TGTGCCAGCAGCTCGTGGACACATAGCTCCTACGAGCAGTACTTC.

The chain joins TRBV29-1 to TRBJ1-2; TRBD1 aligns across 9 bases. From germline, CDR1 is SQVTM and CDR2 ANQGSEA. V was pared by 4 bases and J by 3 bases, with 3 bases of the junction left unmatched. This CDR3 is built from 13 residues. CDR3 DNA: TGCAGCGTTGGACAGGGGGGATACTATGGCTACACCTTC. It is translated as CSVGQGGYYGYTF.

The chain joins TRBV12-3 or TRBV12-4 to TRBJ2-5, with unresolved D. V lost 3 bases, J lost 4 bases, and 9 bases lay in between. This CDR3 region has 13 residues. The CDR3 here is CASSFSYGETQYF. The CDR3 DNA follows: TGTGCCAGCAGTTTCAGCTATGGAGAGACCCAGTACTTC.

This chain connects TRBV6-2 or TRBV6-3 to TRBJ2-1, with 9 nucleotides matching TRBD2. The CDR3 contains 14 residues. Germline loops: CDR1 MNHEY, CDR2 SVGEGT. After removal of 10 bases from V and 7 bases from J, the junction contained 11 bases not matched to a gene. This chain's CDR3 is CATQGGSGGNEQFF. CDR3 bases: TGTGCCACCCAGGGGGGTAGCGGGGGAAATGAGCAGTTCTTC.

V is TRBV19 and J is TRBJ2-3; D possibly corresponds to TRBD1 (5 bases). The CDR3 loop spans 14 amino acids. Germline loops: CDR1 LNHDA, CDR2 SQIVND (reference sequence). Deletions cut 7 bases from V and 2 bases from J, with 13 bases between. The CDR3 DNA is TGTGCCAGTAACACCAGGGATTTCACAGATACGCAGTATTTT. Its translation: CASNTRDFTDTQYF.

The chain recombines TRBV25-1 with TRBJ2-1; no clear D. Germline CDR1 and CDR2: MGHDK and SYGVNS. V was pared by 8 bases and J by 8 bases, with 10 bases between. The CDR3 length is 11 residues. The chain's CDR3 is CASVGLDEQFF. The CDR3, as DNA: TGTGCCAGCGTGGGTCTGGATGAGCAGTTCTTC.

The chain is built from TRBV20-1 and TRBJ2-1; 8 nucleotides line up with TRBD2. CDR3 length equals 13 residues. CDR1 DFQATT and CDR2 SNEGSKA come from the germline V gene (reference sequence). The ends lost 8 bases at V and 0 bases at J; junction bases unmatched: 3. The CDR3 loop reads CSSREDSYNEQFF. The CDR3 nucleotides are TGCAGTTCGCGGGAGGACTCCTACAATGAGCAGTTCTTC.

This clonotype appeared a few times. This chain uses TRBV6-1 with TRBJ2-1; 7 bases align to TRBD2. V lost 6 bases, J lost 5 bases, and 10 bases stayed unmatched. Germline V gene data show CDR1 as MNHNS and CDR2 as SASEGT. The CDR3 has 15 amino acids. This CDR3 reads CASSSGLADNNEQFF. The CDR3 nucleotides are TGTGCCAGCAGCTCTGGGCTAGCGGATAACAATGAGCAGTTCTTC.

J is TRBJ2-3 and V is TRBV20-1; possible D gene TRBD2, 5 bases. The CDR3 extends over 14 amino acids. V gave up 6 bases and J gave up 0 bases, with 13 bases separating them. CDR1 and CDR2 from the germline V gene are DFQATT and SNEGSKA (reference sequence). The CDR3 reads CSAKRRTSTDTQYF. The CDR3 region has the DNA TGCAGTGCAAAGAGGCGGACTAGCACAGATACGCAGTATTTT.

The V and J genes are TRBV3-1 and TRBJ2-7, with 11 bases that match TRBD2. Germline assignment: CDR1 LGHDT and CDR2 YNNKEL (reference sequence). Losses at the gene ends were 4 bases for V and 4 bases for J; bases not matched to a gene: 3. The CDR3 extends over 14 amino acids. The CDR3 sequence is CASSRLAGTYEQYF. The CDR3 DNA follows: TGTGCCAGCAGCCGACTAGCGGGGACATACGAGCAGTACTTC.

This chain connects TRBV11-1 to TRBJ2-7, with TRBD1 as a possible D gene (6 bases). Trimming removed 4 bases from V and 5 bases from J, with 27 bases in between. Germline CDR1 and CDR2: SGHAT and FQDESV (reference sequence). The CDR3 length is 18 residues. In DNA form, the CDR3 reads TGTGCCAGCAGCTGGGGCAGGGGCGTCTCTCAATCAGTGGACGAGCAGTACTTC. Amino acids: CASSWGRGVSQSVDEQYF. Based on the CDR3 plus reference TRBV11-1 and TRBJ2-7, the full variable domain is EAEVAQSPRYKITEKSQAVAFWCDPISGHATLYWYRQILGQGPELLVQFQDESVVDDSQLPKDRFSAERLKGVDSTLKIQPAELGDSAMYLCASSWGRGVSQSVDEQYFGPGTRLTVT.

This clonotype was counted only a few times. This chain joins TRBV19 and TRBJ1-5, with D perhaps matching TRBD1 (5 bases). Germline values: CDR1 LNHDA, CDR2 SQIVND (reference sequence). V was clipped by 3 bases and J by 0 bases, with 15 bases between them. The CDR3 contains 17 residues. The CDR3 region is CASSMGTVPYSNQPQHF. The CDR3 DNA follows: TGTGCCAGTAGTATGGGGACGGTTCCCTATAGCAATCAGCCCCAGCATTTT.

This clonotype has a handful of counts. The chain couples TRBV11-1 to TRBJ2-7; 12 bases are a match to TRBD2. This CDR3 contains 15 residues. The V gene's germline CDR1 is SGHAT and CDR2 FQDESV (reference sequence). After removal of 5 bases from V and 3 bases from J, the junction contained 5 bases not matched to a gene. The CDR3 DNA reads TGTGCCAGCAGCCAAACTAGCGGGGGGTTCTACGAGCAGTACTTC. Residues: CASSQTSGGFYEQYF.

This clonotype has more than one count but fewer than ten. J is TRBJ2-1 and V is TRBV7-7, with a tentative D call TRBD2 (6 bases). Germline-derived CDR1 and CDR2 are SSHAT and FNYEAQ (reference sequence). CDR3 length equals 13 residues. Trimming shortened V by 4 bases and J by 10 bases, and 14 bases separated the two germline ends. CDR3 sequence: CASSSGIAGEQFF. The CDR3 DNA reads as TGTGCCAGCAGCTCCGGGATCGCGGGGGAGCAGTTCTTC.

The chain combines TRBV6-1 with TRBJ2-3; no definite D call. Germline V gene data show CDR1 as MNHNS and CDR2 as SASEGT. The CDR3 has 13 amino acids. V dropped 7 bases and J dropped 5 bases, with 13 bases sitting between them. The CDR3 DNA reads TGTGCCAGCACGAATCGGGTTGGAGATACGCAGTATTTT. Residues: CASTNRVGDTQYF.

V is TRBV18 and J is TRBJ1-5; the D gene is possibly TRBD1 (6 bases). Germline V gives CDR1 KGHSH, CDR2 LQKENI. V lost 5 bases and J lost 9, with 14 bases in between. The CDR3 contains 13 residues. DNA of the CDR3: TGTGCCAGCTCAGGGCAGGGGCTTATGCCCCAGCATTTT. Its translation is CASSGQGLMPQHF.

V gene TRBV29-1 combines with J gene TRBJ2-1; D unclear. CDR3 length: 11 amino acids. Trimming pared 5 bases from V and 8 bases from J, leaving 10 bases between. The V gene's germline CDR1 is SQVTM and CDR2 ANQGSEA. CDR3 protein: CSVSRAYEQFF. The CDR3 nucleotides are TGCAGCGTTTCTCGAGCCTATGAGCAGTTCTTC.

Only a few counts were recorded for this clonotype. The V and J genes are TRBV20-1 and TRBJ1-1; tentative D call: TRBD1 (5 bases). Germline V gene lookup returns CDR1 DFQATT and CDR2 SNEGSKA (reference sequence). The CDR3 contains 11 residues. V lost 3 bases and J 7 bases, leaving 9 bases between the germline ends. Here the CDR3 reads CSARGEGEAFF. For the CDR3, the DNA is TGCAGTGCTAGGGGGGAGGGTGAAGCTTTCTTT.

The chain couples TRBV5-1 to TRBJ2-3; 10 bases are a match to TRBD1. Germline loops: CDR1 SGHRS, CDR2 YFSETQ. V shed 8 bases and J 5 bases; nucleotides not matched to a gene: 2. There are 12 residues in the CDR3. CDR3 bases: TGCGCCAGTAGGACAGGGGGAGATACGCAGTATTTT. It specifies CASRTGGDTQYF.

This clonotype was recorded many times. The CDR3 DNA is TGTGCCAGCAGTTTAGCCAGCTCCTACGAGCAGTACTTC. This translates into CASSLASSYEQYF. This chain links TRBV12-3 or TRBV12-4 with TRBJ2-7; D uncertain. The V and J ends lost 0 bases and 0 bases respectively, with 3 bases between them. This CDR3 comprises 13 residues.

V gene TRBV5-6 combines with J gene TRBJ2-5; 8 nucleotides match TRBD1. V lost 5 bases to trimming and J lost 4 bases; unmatched junction nucleotides: 7. The CDR3 has 14 residues. Germline values: CDR1 SGHDT, CDR2 YYEEEE. Here the CDR3 DNA reads TGTGCCAGCAGTCGGGACAGGAGAGGAGAGACCCAGTACTTC. It yields the protein CASSRDRRGETQYF.

This clonotype was observed once. The chain has TRBV7-8 and TRBJ2-7, with 7 bases matching TRBD1. The germline V gene has CDR1 SGHVS and CDR2 FQNEAQ. V shed 5 bases and J 2 bases; nucleotides not matched to a gene: 6. The CDR3 is 14 residues long. DNA for the CDR3: TGTGCCAGCAGCGTTACAGGGGACGCCTACGAGCAGTACTTC. Translating it yields CASSVTGDAYEQYF.

This chain uses TRBV6-2 or TRBV6-3 with TRBJ1-1; a weak D match, TRBD1 (6 bases). In germline, CDR1 is MNHEY, CDR2 SVGEGT. Trimming pared 5 bases from V and 11 bases from J, leaving 15 bases between. CDR3 length: 12 amino acids. DNA of the CDR3: TGTGCCAGCAGTATTTCTACAGGGAGGGCTTTCTTT. Residues: CASSISTGRAFF.

CDR3 sequence (DNA): TGTGCCAGCACCTCGGCGGGGGCGCGAACCGGGGAGCTGTTTTTT. Translated, it gives CASTSAGARTGELFF. V gene TRBV4-2 combines with J gene TRBJ2-2; possible D gene TRBD2, 7 bases. Germline V CDR1 and CDR2: LGHNA, YNFKEQ. CDR3 length: 15 residues. V lost 7 bases to trimming and J lost 5 bases, with 17 bases between them.

On this clonotype itself: At one end the junction does not follow the germline gene, possibly because of a read error. This rearrangement joins TRBV18 to TRBJ1-2, with a tentative D call TRBD1 (6 bases). Germline CDR1 is KGHSH and CDR2 is LQKENI. The CDR3 sequence is 14 residues long. CDR3 in DNA: TGTGCCAGCTCACCACGGGCAGGGGAGGTCTTCCCCCACTTC. Its protein is CASSPRAGEVFPHF.

This clonotype was observed a handful of times. The chain has TRBV7-2 and TRBJ2-3, with no clear D. CDR1 SGHTA and CDR2 FQGNSA come from the germline V gene. The CDR3 extends over 13 amino acids. The V gene lost 5 bases and the J gene lost 3 bases, with 9 bases spanning the gap. CDR3 DNA: TGTGCCAGCAGCCACGATATTACAGATACGCAGTATTTT. Translating gives CASSHDITDTQYF.

The V call is TRBV12-3 or TRBV12-4, the J call TRBJ2-1; 11 bases are shared with TRBD2. V shed 5 bases and J 6 bases; nucleotides not matched to a gene: 3. This CDR3 has 14 amino acids. The CDR3: CASSTSGSPNEQFF. Here the CDR3 DNA reads TGTGCCAGCAGTACTAGCGGGAGCCCCAATGAGCAGTTCTTC.